This T cell receptor beta chain originates from a study of blood T cell repertoires in COVID-19. Overall study context: Donors in the United States, Italy and Spain gave samples during acute or convalescent COVID-19. Sample material is recorded as cDNA or gDNA derived from T cells, B-cell-depleted T cells, or PBMCs.

The CDR3 has 18 amino acids. V was clipped by 5 bases and J by 4 bases, with 25 bases between them. Germline V CDR1 and CDR2: SGDLS, YYNGEE. Authors' data handling: Amplification of reference gene primers provided the estimated nucleated cell counts. Assay: immunoSEQ multiplex PCR; the TCRdb copy retains only in-frame clones and omits some. That table is the source of V, J and clone size, and D and trimming were worked out from the DNA. The sample shows 110,000 or so clones, around 89% of them seen only once. This receptor was taken from a human donor with acute or convalescent COVID-19. The donor label of this sample is uncertain. J is TRBJ1-5 and V is TRBV9, with no clear D. Input material: peripheral blood. The CDR3 DNA is TGTGCCAGCAGGGAGTATAGAGGGCAAATCTTTAGGAATCAGCCCCAGCATTTT. Translated: CASREYRGQIFRNQPQHF.